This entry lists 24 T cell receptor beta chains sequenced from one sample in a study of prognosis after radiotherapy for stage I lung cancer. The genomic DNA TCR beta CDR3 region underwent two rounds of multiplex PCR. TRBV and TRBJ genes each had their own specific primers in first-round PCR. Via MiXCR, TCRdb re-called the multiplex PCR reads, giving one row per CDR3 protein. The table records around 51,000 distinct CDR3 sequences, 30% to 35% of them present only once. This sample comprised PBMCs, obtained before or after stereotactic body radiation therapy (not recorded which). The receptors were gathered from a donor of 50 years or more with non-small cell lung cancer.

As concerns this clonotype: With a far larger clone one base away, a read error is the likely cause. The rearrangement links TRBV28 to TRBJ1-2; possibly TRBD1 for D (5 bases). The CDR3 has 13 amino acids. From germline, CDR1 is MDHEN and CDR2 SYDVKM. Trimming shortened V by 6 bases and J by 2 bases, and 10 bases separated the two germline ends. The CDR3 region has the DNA TGTGCCAGCAGAGAGACAGAGAACTATGGCTACACCTTC. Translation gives CASRETENYGYTF.

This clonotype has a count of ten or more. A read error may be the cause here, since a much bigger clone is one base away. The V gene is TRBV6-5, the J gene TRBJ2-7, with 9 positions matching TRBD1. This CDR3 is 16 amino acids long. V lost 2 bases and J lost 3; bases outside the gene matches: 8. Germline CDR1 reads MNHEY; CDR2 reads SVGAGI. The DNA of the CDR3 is TGTGCCAGCAGTTACCAGGGACAGGGAGTAATCTACGAGCAGTACTTC. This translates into CASSYQGQGVIYEQYF.

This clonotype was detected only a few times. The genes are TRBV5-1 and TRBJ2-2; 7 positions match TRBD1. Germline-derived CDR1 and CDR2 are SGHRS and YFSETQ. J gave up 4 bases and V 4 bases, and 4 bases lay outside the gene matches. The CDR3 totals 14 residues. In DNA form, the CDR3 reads TGCGCCAGCAGCACTAGACAGGGCACCGGGGAGCTGTTTTTT. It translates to CASSTRQGTGELFF.

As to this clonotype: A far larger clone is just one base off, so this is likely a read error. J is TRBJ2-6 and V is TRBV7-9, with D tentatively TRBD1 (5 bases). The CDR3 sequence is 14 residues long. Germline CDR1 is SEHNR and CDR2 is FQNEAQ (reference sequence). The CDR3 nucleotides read TGTGCCAGCTTATTTACCGTAGGGGCCAACGTCCTGAATTTC. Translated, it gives CASLFTVGANVLNF.

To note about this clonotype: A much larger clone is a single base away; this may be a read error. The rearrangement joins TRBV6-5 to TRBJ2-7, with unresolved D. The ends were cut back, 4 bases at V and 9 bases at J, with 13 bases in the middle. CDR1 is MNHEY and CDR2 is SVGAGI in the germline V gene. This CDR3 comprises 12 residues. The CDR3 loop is CASSSIRCGQYF. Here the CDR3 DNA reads TGTGCCAGCAGTTCTATCCGATGTGGGCAGTACTTC.

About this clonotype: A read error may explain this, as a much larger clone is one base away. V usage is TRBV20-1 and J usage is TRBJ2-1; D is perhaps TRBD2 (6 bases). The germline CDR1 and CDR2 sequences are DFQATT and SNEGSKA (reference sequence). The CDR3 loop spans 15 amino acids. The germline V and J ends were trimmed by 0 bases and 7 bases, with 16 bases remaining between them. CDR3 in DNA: TGCAGTGCTAGAGATCGAAGACGGGGGTGTAATGAGCAGTTCTTC. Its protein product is CSARDRRRGCNEQFF.

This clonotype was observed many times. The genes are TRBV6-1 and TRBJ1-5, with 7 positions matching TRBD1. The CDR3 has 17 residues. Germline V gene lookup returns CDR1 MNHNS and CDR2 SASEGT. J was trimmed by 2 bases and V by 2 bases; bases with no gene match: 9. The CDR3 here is CASSERGQFYGNQPQHF. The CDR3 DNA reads TGTGCCAGCAGTGAAAGGGGACAGTTTTATGGCAATCAGCCCCAGCATTTT.

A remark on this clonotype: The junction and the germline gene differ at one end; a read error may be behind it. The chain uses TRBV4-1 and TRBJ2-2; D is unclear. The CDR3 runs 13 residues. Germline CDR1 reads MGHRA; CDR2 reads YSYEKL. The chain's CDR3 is CTSSQIALRELFF. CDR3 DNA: TGCACCAGCAGCCAGATCGCCCTGCGGGAGCTGTTTTTT.

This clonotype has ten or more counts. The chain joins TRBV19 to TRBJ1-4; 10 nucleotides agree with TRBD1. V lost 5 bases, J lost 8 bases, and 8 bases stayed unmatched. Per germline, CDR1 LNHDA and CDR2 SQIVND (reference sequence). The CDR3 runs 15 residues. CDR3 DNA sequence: TGTGCCAGTAGTGCGACAGGGGGCCGACAGGAAAAACTGTTTTTT. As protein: CASSATGGRQEKLFF.

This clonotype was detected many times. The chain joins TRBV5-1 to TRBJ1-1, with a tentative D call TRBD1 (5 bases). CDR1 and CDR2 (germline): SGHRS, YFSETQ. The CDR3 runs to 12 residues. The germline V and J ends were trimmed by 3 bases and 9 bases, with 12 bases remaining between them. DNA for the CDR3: TGCGCCAGCAGCTCGACCGGGGACCAAGCTTTCTTT. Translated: CASSSTGDQAFF.

CDR3 region: CASSPTPGENSVYGYTF. The CDR3 DNA is TGTGCCAGCAGCCCGACCCCCGGGGAAAATTCGGTCTATGGCTACACCTTC. The rearrangement links TRBV7-6 to TRBJ1-2; no firm D call. Per germline, CDR1 SGHVS and CDR2 FNYEAQ. The CDR3 is 17 amino acids. V shed 5 bases and J shed 4 bases, with 23 bases lying between them.

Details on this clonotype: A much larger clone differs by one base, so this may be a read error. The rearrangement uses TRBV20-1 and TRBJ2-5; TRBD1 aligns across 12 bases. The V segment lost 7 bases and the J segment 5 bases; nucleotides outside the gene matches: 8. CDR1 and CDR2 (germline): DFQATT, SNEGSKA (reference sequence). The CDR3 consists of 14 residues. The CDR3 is CSEGDRGLSETQYF. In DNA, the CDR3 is TGCAGTGAGGGGGACAGGGGGCTTAGTGAGACCCAGTACTTC.

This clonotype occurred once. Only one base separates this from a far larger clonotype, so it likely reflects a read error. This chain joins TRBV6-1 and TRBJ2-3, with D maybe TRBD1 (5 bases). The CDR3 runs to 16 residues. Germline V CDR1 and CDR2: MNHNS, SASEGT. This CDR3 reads CAISWPPRDQTDTQYF. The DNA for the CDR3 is TGTGCCATCAGTTGGCCCCCCAGGGATCAAACAGATACGCAGTATTTT.

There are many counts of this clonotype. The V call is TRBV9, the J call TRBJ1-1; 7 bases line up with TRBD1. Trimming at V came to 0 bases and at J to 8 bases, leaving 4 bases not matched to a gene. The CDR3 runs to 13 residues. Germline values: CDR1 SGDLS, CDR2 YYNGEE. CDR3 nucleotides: TGTGCCAGCAGCGTAGCGATAGGGGGCGAAGCTTTCTTT. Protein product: CASSVAIGGEAFF.

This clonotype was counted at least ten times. The CDR3 region has the DNA TGTGCCAGCAGCTTCTCAAACGCGGGTGCCCCAGGGGATACGCAGTATTTT. Translating gives CASSFSNAGAPGDTQYF. The chain combines TRBV7-9 with TRBJ2-3; D assignment may be TRBD1 or TRBD2 (5 bases each). In germline, CDR1 is SEHNR, CDR2 FQNEAQ (reference sequence). The germline V and J ends were trimmed by 3 bases and 6 bases, with 22 bases remaining between them. The CDR3 sequence is 17 residues long. The whole variable domain, remainder taken from reference TRBV7-9 and TRBJ2-3, is DTGVSQNPRHKITKRGQNVTFRCDPISEHNRLYWYRQTLGQGPEFLTYFQNEAQLEKSRLLSDRFSAERPKGSFSTLEIQRTEQGDSAMYLCASSFSNAGAPGDTQYFGPGTRLTVL.

The CDR3 DNA follows: TGCAGTGCGAATCACGGCATCAAGTCCTACAATGAGCAGTTCTTC. Residues: CSANHGIKSYNEQFF. The chain is built from TRBV20-1 and TRBJ2-1; D not resolved. V dropped 6 bases and J dropped 1 base, with 16 bases sitting between them. Germline V gene lookup returns CDR1 DFQATT and CDR2 SNEGSKA (reference sequence). This CDR3 region has 15 residues.

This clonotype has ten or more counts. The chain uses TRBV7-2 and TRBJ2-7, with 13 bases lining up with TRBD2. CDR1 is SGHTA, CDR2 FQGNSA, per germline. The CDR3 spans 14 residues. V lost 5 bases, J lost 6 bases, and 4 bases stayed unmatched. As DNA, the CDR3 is TGTGCCAGCAGCGAACTAGCGGGAGGGGCCGAGCAGTACTTC. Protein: CASSELAGGAEQYF.

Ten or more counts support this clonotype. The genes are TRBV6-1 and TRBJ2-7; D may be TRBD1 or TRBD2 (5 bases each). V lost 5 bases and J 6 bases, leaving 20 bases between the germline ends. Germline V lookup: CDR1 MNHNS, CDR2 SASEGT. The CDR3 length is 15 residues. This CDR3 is CASSRPGTVALEQYF. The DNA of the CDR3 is TGTGCCAGCAGTCGACCCGGGACGGTGGCTCTCGAGCAGTACTTC.

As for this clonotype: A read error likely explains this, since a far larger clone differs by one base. As DNA, the CDR3 is TGTGCCAGCAGCTTGGGAGGGGGCGGGACATATACGCAGTATTTT. Encoded protein: CASSLGGGGTYTQYF. The J gene is TRBJ2-3, the V gene TRBV5-8; possibly TRBD1 for D (7 bases). The ends were cut back, 0 bases at V and 7 bases at J, with 15 bases in the middle. Germline V lookup: CDR1 SGHTS, CDR2 YDEGEE. This CDR3 comprises 15 residues.

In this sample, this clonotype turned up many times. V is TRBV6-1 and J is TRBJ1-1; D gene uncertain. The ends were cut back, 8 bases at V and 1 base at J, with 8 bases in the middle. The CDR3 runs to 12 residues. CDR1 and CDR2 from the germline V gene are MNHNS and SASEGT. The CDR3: CASRGWNTEAFF. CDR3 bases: TGTGCCAGCCGCGGGTGGAACACTGAAGCTTTCTTT.

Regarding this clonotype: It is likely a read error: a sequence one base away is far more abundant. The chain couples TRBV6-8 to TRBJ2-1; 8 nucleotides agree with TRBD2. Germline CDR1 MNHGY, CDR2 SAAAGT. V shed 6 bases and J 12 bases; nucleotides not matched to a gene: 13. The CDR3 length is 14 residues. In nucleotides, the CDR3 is TGTGCCAGCAGACAGATCGGGAGGGTAGCTGGGCAGTTCTTC. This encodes CASRQIGRVAGQFF.

DNA of the CDR3: TGTGCCAGCAGCTCTGGACTAGCACGTGAAGAGAAACAGTACTTC. This sequence encodes CASSSGLAREEKQYF. The rearrangement links TRBV7-2 to TRBJ2-5; TRBD2 matches 8 bases. The junction had 15 bases not matched to a gene; V was cut back by 4 bases and J by 11 bases. The CDR3 consists of 15 residues. Germline V gene data show CDR1 as SGHTA and CDR2 as FQGNSA.

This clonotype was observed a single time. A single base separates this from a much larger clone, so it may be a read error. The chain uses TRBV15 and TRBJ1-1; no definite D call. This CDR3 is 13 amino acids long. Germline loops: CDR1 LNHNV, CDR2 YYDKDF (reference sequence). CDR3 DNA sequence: TGTGCCACCAGCAGAGGTCCGGAGACTGAAGCTTTATTT. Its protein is CATSRGPETEALF.

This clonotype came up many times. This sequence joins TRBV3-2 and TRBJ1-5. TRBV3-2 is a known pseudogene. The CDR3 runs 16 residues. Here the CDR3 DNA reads TGTGCCAGCAGCCAAGAGGGCGGGAGCGGTGCTCAGCCCCAGCATTTT. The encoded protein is CASSQEGGSGAQPQHF.